This passage covers 5 T cell receptor beta chains from one sample sequenced in a study of blood T cell repertoires in COVID-19 (dated by TCRdb to about 2020). The protocol used for the library was the immunoSEQ multiplex PCR assay. As stored in TCRdb, this immuneACCESS dataset retains in-frame rearrangements with V and J assigned. A fraction of the clones does not appear; measured against another copy, unresolved V genes explain less than half of the discrepancy, and the remainder lacks a known reason. This sample holds over 60,000 clones; 76% were observed only once. About 50% of the sample comes from the top ten. The material sequenced was peripheral blood. The source is a woman older than 75 with acute or convalescent COVID-19.

To note about this clone: Additional DNA sequences in this sample encode the identical CDR3. The chain links TRBV15 to TRBJ1-1, with TRBD1 identical over 8 bases. Germline assignment: CDR1 LNHNV and CDR2 YYDKDF (reference sequence). The CDR3 covers 15 residues. The V and J ends lost 1 base and 4 bases, in that order; junction bases with no gene match: 5. The chain's CDR3 is CATSRGGTGSTEAFF. The CDR3 nucleotides read TGTGCCACCAGCAGAGGAGGGACAGGCAGCACTGAAGCTTTCTTT.

This chain joins TRBV13 and TRBJ1-4; TRBD1 might be the D (5 bases). Germline-derived CDR1 and CDR2 are PRHDT and FYEKMQ (reference sequence). Deletions cut 5 bases from V and 2 bases from J, with 12 bases between. This CDR3 region has 15 residues. For the CDR3, the DNA is TGTGCCAGCAGCCTATTCGGGGGGACTAATGAAAAACTGTTTTTT. As protein: CASSLFGGTNEKLFF.

The V call is TRBV7-8, the J call TRBJ1-5; D is ambiguous. This CDR3 has 15 residues. Trimming removed 0 bases at V and 8 bases at J, with 14 bases between. Germline V gene lookup returns CDR1 SGHVS and CDR2 FQNEAQ. The CDR3 region is CASSLALRGEEPQHF. The CDR3 bases are TGTGCCAGCAGCTTAGCGCTCCGGGGAGAGGAGCCCCAGCATTTT.

In DNA, the CDR3 is TGTGCCAGCAGTCGCCCTGCGGGGCTGGGTGAGCAGTTCTTC. It codes for CASSRPAGLGEQFF. The rearrangement joins TRBV5-6 to TRBJ2-1; weak D call: TRBD2 (6 bases). This CDR3 comprises 14 residues. The V end lost 5 bases, the J end lost 9 bases, and 18 bases lay between the germline ends. The V gene's germline CDR1 is SGHDT and CDR2 YYEEEE.

The chain couples TRBV24-1 to TRBJ2-1; possible D gene TRBD2, 7 bases. V was clipped by 5 bases and J by 5 bases, with 15 bases between them. Germline V lookup: CDR1 KGHDR, CDR2 SFDVKD. CDR3 length equals 15 residues. The CDR3 sequence: CATSGAGALDNEQFF. CDR3 in DNA: TGTGCCACCAGTGGGGCGGGGGCTTTGGACAATGAGCAGTTCTTC.